This T cell receptor (beta chain) was captured in a study of CD8 T cells in ankylosing spondylitis. Study-wide findings and caveats: Matched ankylosing spondylitis synovial fluid reportedly contained a significantly enriched population of disease-linked clones. Disease-linked clones, CD8+, were relatively rare in peripheral blood.

Concerning this clonotype itself: Its target is not known.

TCRdb itself ran the 5' RACE reads through MiXCR, one entry per CDR3 protein. The table has 250,000 to 350,000 distinct CDR3 sequences, under 25% seen once. This CDR3 contains 14 residues. CDR1 SGHTA and CDR2 FQGTGA come from the germline V gene. With 2 bases clipped from V and 5 bases from J, the junction kept 6 bases outside the gene matches. This sequence originates from a female donor with ankylosing spondylitis or in good health (not recorded which). The chain joins TRBV7-3 to TRBJ2-7, with 7 bases fitting TRBD1. Source material: blood, either unsorted or a sorted T cell fraction (not recorded which). CDR3 coding DNA: TGTGCCAGCAGCTTATCACCGACAGGGAACGAGCAGTACTTC. Protein product: CASSLSPTGNEQYF.